These 9 T cell receptor beta chains were sequenced from one sample in a study of early T cells in non-severe SARS-CoV-2 infection. TCRdb reanalysed the 5' RACE reads using MiXCR and keeps one entry per CDR3 protein. Altogether about 77,000 distinct CDR3 sequences are present, approximately 15% being singletons, with the ten largest covering approximately 2.9%. Sequencing input: whole blood. The source of these receptors is an adult who was a healthcare worker with PCR-confirmed SARS-CoV-2 infection or an uninfected control (not recorded which).

The chain recombines TRBV4-1 with TRBJ2-7; no firm D call. CDR3 length: 15 amino acids. V was trimmed by 4 bases and J by 3 bases, leaving 16 bases between them. CDR1 is MGHRA, CDR2 YSYEKL, per germline. The CDR3 DNA is TGCGCCAGCAGCCCAACATGGCCGGGTAGCTACGAGCAGTACTTC. It is translated as CASSPTWPGSYEQYF.

This clonotype has only a few counts. The rearrangement joins TRBV7-6 to TRBJ1-1; D is possibly TRBD1 (6 bases). The germline V gene encodes CDR1 SGHVS and CDR2 FNYEAQ. V was shortened by 5 bases and J by 1 base, with 14 bases between the two germline ends. The CDR3 consists of 15 residues. Here the CDR3 DNA reads TGTGCCAGCAGCCGCGAGGGGGGAACGAACACTGAAGCTTTCTTT. As protein: CASSREGGTNTEAFF.

This clonotype was detected only a few times. The chain couples TRBV9 to TRBJ1-6, with a tentative D call TRBD1 (5 bases). The CDR3 is made up of 16 amino acids. CDR1 is SGDLS, CDR2 YYNGEE, per germline. V was clipped by 3 bases and J by 7 bases, with 17 bases between them. In DNA form, the CDR3 reads TGTGCCAGCAGCGCGTTCAGGGACTTGAGGAATTCACCCCTCCACTTT. Its protein product is CASSAFRDLRNSPLHF.

The chain recombines TRBV3-1 with TRBJ1-6; D is perhaps TRBD1 (5 bases). The CDR3 sequence is 15 residues long. V was trimmed by 1 base and J by 8 bases, leaving 12 bases between them. CDR1 LGHDT and CDR2 YNNKEL come from the germline V gene (reference sequence). This CDR3 reads CASSQVGGSDSPLHF. DNA of the CDR3: TGTGCCAGCAGCCAAGTGGGGGGTTCGGATTCACCCCTCCACTTT. The entire variable domain, with the rest obtained from reference TRBV3-1 and TRBJ1-6, is as follows: DTAVSQTPKYLVTQMGNDKSIKCEQNLGHDTMYWYKQDSKKFLKIMFSYNNKELIINETVPNRFSPKSPDKAHLNLHINSLELGDSAVYFCASSQVGGSDSPLHFGNGTRLTVT.

This clonotype came up a few times. The chain recombines TRBV20-1 with TRBJ1-1, with D perhaps matching TRBD1 (6 bases). Germline CDR1 and CDR2: DFQATT and SNEGSKA (reference sequence). The CDR3 has 14 amino acids. Deletions cut 4 bases from V and 4 bases from J, with 16 bases between. In DNA form, the CDR3 reads TGCAGTGCTACCAGGCCGGGGGGCGGCACTGAAGCTTTCTTT. It specifies CSATRPGGGTEAFF.

The sample holds a few counts of this clonotype. The chain combines TRBV4-1 with TRBJ2-4, with D possibly being TRBD2 (7 bases). CDR1 MGHRA and CDR2 YSYEKL come from the germline V gene. The CDR3 runs to 16 residues. Trimming cost V 0 bases and J 6 bases, with 15 bases left between them. CDR3 region: CASSQDPGGLPNIQYF. For the CDR3, the DNA is TGCGCCAGCAGCCAAGATCCCGGGGGGCTACCAAACATTCAGTACTTC.

This clonotype was observed a handful of times. This chain connects TRBV5-1 to TRBJ1-2; unclear D gene. V lost 4 bases and J lost 7, with 11 bases in between. Germline assignment: CDR1 SGHRS and CDR2 YFSETQ. The CDR3 is 12 residues long. The CDR3 region is CASSPLSSGYTF. The CDR3 DNA reads TGCGCCAGCAGCCCGCTCTCGAGTGGCTACACCTTC.

This clonotype has just a few counts. The CDR3 sequence is CASKLDNAYEQYF. The CDR3 DNA reads TGTGCCAGCAAATTGGACAATGCCTACGAGCAGTACTTC. The chain recombines TRBV7-9 with TRBJ2-7; weak D call: TRBD1 (5 bases). Per the germline V gene, CDR1 is SEHNR and CDR2 is FQNEAQ (reference sequence). The V end lost 7 bases, the J end lost 2 bases, and 12 bases lay between the germline ends. The CDR3 runs 13 residues.

The V call is TRBV5-1, the J call TRBJ2-6; D remains ambiguous. V was cut by 0 bases and J by 0 bases, with 4 bases left in between. The CDR3 extends over 15 amino acids. The V gene's germline CDR1 is SGHRS and CDR2 YFSETQ. CDR3 sequence (DNA): TGCGCCAGCAGCTTGGTGTCCTCTGGGGCCAACGTCCTGACTTTC. Protein: CASSLVSSGANVLTF.